The 24 T cell receptor beta chains given below trace back to one sample, sequenced in a study of regulatory T cells in long-lasting Graves disease. Stated time point: newly diagnosed GD, antithyroid drugs for less than 3 months. PBMC-extracted RNA yielded the TCR library. Both iRepertoire HTBI primers and Arm-PCR of CDR3 regions were used to build the TCR beta libraries. A single record per CDR3 protein comes from TCRdb applying MiXCR to the multiplex PCR reads. The table lists approximately 350,000 distinct CDR3 sequences, 16% of them singletons. The sample also formed part of further work on T cells in Graves' hyperthyroidism and ophthalmopathy.

Sample: peripheral blood mononuclear cells (PBMCs), taken at new diagnosis, from a patient treated with antithyroid drugs. The source is a man aged 40-49 years with Graves disease.

The J gene is TRBJ2-7, the V gene TRBV4-3, with D perhaps TRBD1 (6 bases). V was clipped by 2 bases and J by 2 bases, with 13 bases between them. CDR3 length equals 15 residues. CDR1 and CDR2 from the germline V gene are LGHNA and YSLEER. Written as DNA, the CDR3 is TGCGCCAGCAGCCAATCGGGACAACCGCCCTACGAGCAGTACTTC. Translated: CASSQSGQPPYEQYF.

This clonotype was picked up many times. The gene calls are TRBV18 and TRBJ1-5; D uncertain. Per the germline V gene, CDR1 is KGHSH and CDR2 is LQKENI. The V end was cut by 2 bases, the J end by 0 bases, with 8 bases between. This CDR3 region has 15 residues. In nucleotides, the CDR3 is TGTGCCAGCTCACCATCCGAAATTAGCAATCAGCCCCAGCATTTT. It is translated as CASSPSEISNQPQHF.

This clonotype appeared many times. The V gene is TRBV6-1, the J gene TRBJ2-5, with 9 positions matching TRBD2. V shed 6 bases, J shed 5 bases, and the junction held 10 bases outside the gene matches. Germline CDR1 is MNHNS and CDR2 is SASEGT. The CDR3 consists of 15 residues. The CDR3 DNA reads TGTGCCAGCAGGGCCACTAGCGGGCTCTTGGAGACCCAGTACTTC. This sequence encodes CASRATSGLLETQYF.

This rearrangement joins TRBV3-1 to TRBJ1-4, with 10 bases matching TRBD1. Per germline, CDR1 LGHDT and CDR2 YNNKEL (reference sequence). This CDR3 spans 18 amino acids. The V and J ends lost 2 bases and 4 bases, in that order; junction bases with no gene match: 10. The CDR3 DNA sequence: TGTGCCAGCAGCCAAACGACAGGGGGCCCCATTGTTAATGAAAAACTGTTTTTT. This codes for CASSQTTGGPIVNEKLFF.

Ten or more counts support this clonotype. The rearrangement uses TRBV18 and TRBJ2-5, with 7 bases identical to TRBD2. Losses at the gene ends were 0 bases for V and 5 bases for J; bases not matched to a gene: 6. From germline, CDR1 is KGHSH and CDR2 LQKENI. The CDR3 is made up of 15 amino acids. CDR3 region: CASSPPGLPRETQYF. CDR3 bases: TGTGCCAGCTCACCACCGGGACTACCCCGGGAGACCCAGTACTTC.

This clonotype was picked up many times. The chain links TRBV6-1 to TRBJ2-1; D possibly corresponds to TRBD2 (6 bases). Germline V gene data show CDR1 as MNHNS and CDR2 as SASEGT. V was trimmed by 6 bases and J by 3 bases, leaving 15 bases between them. CDR3 length: 15 residues. This CDR3 is CASRAGAGNYNEQFF. CDR3 sequence (DNA): TGTGCCAGCAGGGCCGGGGCGGGGAACTACAATGAGCAGTTCTTC.

The chain carries TRBV28 and TRBJ2-7; the D is unclear. Trimming cost V 2 bases and J 4 bases, with 12 bases left between them. This CDR3 spans 14 amino acids. CDR1 and CDR2 (germline): MDHEN, SYDVKM. CDR3 in amino acids: CASSLPPAAYEQYF. Here the CDR3 DNA reads TGTGCCAGCAGTTTACCCCCTGCCGCGTACGAGCAGTACTTC. Variable domain in full (rest from reference TRBV28 and TRBJ2-7): DVKVTQSSRYLVKRTGEKVFLECVQDMDHENMFWYRQDPGLGLRLIYFSYDVKMKEKGDIPEGYSVSREKKERFSLILESASTNQTSMYLCASSLPPAAYEQYFGPGTRLTVT.

Many counts were recorded for this clonotype. The chain combines TRBV6-1 with TRBJ1-6; D perhaps matches TRBD1 (5 bases). Trimming took off 5 bases at V and 0 bases at J, with 14 bases between the two ends. Per germline, CDR1 MNHNS and CDR2 SASEGT. This CDR3 has 17 residues. The CDR3 DNA sequence: TGTGCCAGCAGTCAACACAGACAGAGCTCCTATAATTCACCCCTCCACTTT. Protein: CASSQHRQSSYNSPLHF.

This clonotype was picked up many times. This chain connects TRBV12-5 to TRBJ2-3; TRBD1 aligns across 9 bases. CDR1 is LGHNT, CDR2 FRNRAP, per germline. CDR3 length equals 15 residues. Unmatched junction bases numbered 12, after V lost 7 bases and J lost 7 bases. The CDR3 protein is CASAPAGTGLNTQYF. The CDR3 DNA sequence: TGTGCTAGTGCCCCTGCCGGGACAGGGCTAAATACGCAGTATTTT. The whole variable domain, filled in from reference TRBV12-5 and TRBJ2-3, reads DARVTQTPRHKVTEMGQEVTMRCQPILGHNTVFWYRQTMMQGLELLAYFRNRAPLDDSGMPKDRFSAEMPDATLATLKIQPSEPRDSAVYFCASAPAGTGLNTQYFGPGTRLTVL.

The J gene is TRBJ2-7, the V gene TRBV28, with a possible D match to TRBD2 (6 bases). V was pared by 3 bases and J by 2 bases, with 11 bases between. Germline CDR1 MDHEN, CDR2 SYDVKM. The CDR3 is 14 amino acids. The CDR3 here is CASSFGTETYEQYF. CDR3 coding DNA: TGTGCCAGCAGTTTCGGGACTGAAACCTACGAGCAGTACTTC.

The V gene is TRBV10-1, the J gene TRBJ2-1, with 8 bases aligning to TRBD1. Trimming at V came to 5 bases and at J to 6 bases, leaving 6 bases not matched to a gene. CDR1 is WNHNN and CDR2 is SYGVQD in the germline V gene (reference sequence). The CDR3 loop spans 14 amino acids. CDR3 nucleotides: TGCGCCAGCAGTAATTCGACAGGGGTCAATGAGCAGTTCTTC. It specifies CASSNSTGVNEQFF.

This clonotype has at least ten counts. V usage is TRBV20-1 and J usage is TRBJ2-5, with D tentatively TRBD1 or TRBD2 (6 bases each). This CDR3 is 14 amino acids long. Germline V gene sequence: CDR1 DFQATT, CDR2 SNEGSKA (reference sequence). The germline V and J ends were trimmed by 0 bases and 5 bases, with 13 bases remaining between them. The CDR3 coding sequence is TGCAGTGCTAGAGATTACGGGGGCCGGGAGACCCAGTACTTC. Its translation is CSARDYGGRETQYF.

Comment on this clonotype: A read error is likely, as this CDR3 ends without the conserved phenylalanine or tryptophan. This chain's CDR3 is CASSLTADTEAFS. The CDR3 DNA reads TGCGCCAGCAGCTTGACTGCGGACACTGAAGCTTTCTCT. This rearrangement joins TRBV5-1 to TRBJ1-1, with unresolved D. This CDR3 spans 13 amino acids. V was clipped by 1 base and J by 3 bases, with 7 bases between them. Germline V gene sequence: CDR1 SGHRS, CDR2 YFSETQ.

V is TRBV20-1 and J is TRBJ2-7, with D tentatively TRBD1 or TRBD2 (6 bases each). The germline V and J ends were trimmed by 0 bases and 3 bases, with 15 bases remaining between them. The germline V gene has CDR1 DFQATT and CDR2 SNEGSKA (reference sequence). This CDR3 comprises 15 residues. CDR3 nucleotides: TGCAGTGCTAGAGAGGAACGGGGGCGGAACTACGAGCAGTACTTC. Its protein is CSAREERGRNYEQYF.

A few counts support this clonotype. The V and J genes are TRBV6-4 and TRBJ2-3; 7 bases map to TRBD1. There are 15 residues in the CDR3. The germline CDR1 and CDR2 sequences are MRHNA and SNTAGT. V dropped 5 bases and J dropped 6; count of bases not matched to a gene: 11. This chain's CDR3 is CASSPGQAQMDTQYF. Here the CDR3 DNA reads TGTGCCAGCAGTCCAGGACAGGCTCAAATGGATACGCAGTATTTT.

This clonotype was detected ten times or more. The CDR3 region is CASSPSGGASNEQFF. CDR3 coding DNA: TGTGCCAGCAGCCCCTCGGGGGGGGCCTCCAATGAGCAGTTCTTC. The rearrangement links TRBV9 to TRBJ2-1, with 8 positions matching TRBD2. V was pared by 4 bases and J by 6 bases, with 9 bases of the junction left unmatched. The CDR3 runs to 15 residues. Germline CDR1 is SGDLS and CDR2 is YYNGEE.

In its sample, this clonotype was seen a few times. The chain employs TRBV10-2 and TRBJ2-5; D is ambiguous. Trimming took 6 bases from V and 5 from J, leaving 7 bases between them. This CDR3 spans 11 amino acids. Germline CDR1 reads WSHSY; CDR2 reads SAAADI. The CDR3 sequence is CASRAGETQYF. CDR3 DNA sequence: TGCGCCAGCAGGGCCGGGGAGACCCAGTACTTC.

This clonotype showed up many times. J is TRBJ2-7 and V is TRBV7-9; D is perhaps TRBD1 or TRBD2 (5 bases each). V lost 6 bases, J lost 6 bases, and 12 bases lay in between. The germline V gene has CDR1 SEHNR and CDR2 FQNEAQ (reference sequence). The CDR3 covers 12 residues. CDR3 loop: CASRHRDVEQYF. The CDR3 bases are TGTGCCAGCAGACACCGGGACGTCGAGCAGTACTTC.

This clonotype was seen at least ten times. The chain combines TRBV6-1 with TRBJ2-2; no reliable D call. Trimming took off 3 bases at V and 5 bases at J, with 4 bases between the two ends. Germline CDR1 and CDR2: MNHNS and SASEGT. The CDR3 runs to 12 residues. The CDR3 region is CASSEKTGELFF. CDR3 nucleotides: TGTGCCAGCAGTGAGAAGACCGGGGAGCTGTTTTTT.

This clonotype has at least ten counts. It is unclear where the CDR3 begins or ends on the DNA, so no DNA is shown, and the CDR3 is as TCRdb lists it. V usage is TRBV7-3 and J usage is TRBJ2-7; TRBD1, the table's D call, was not compared with the DNA. Ends included, the CDR3 has 16 residues. The germline V gene encodes CDR1 SGHTA and CDR2 FQGTGA. CDR3 residues: CASSPRDGLSGPEQYF.

This clonotype was found many times. The J gene is TRBJ2-3, the V gene TRBV29-1; D may be TRBD1 (5 bases). The germline V and J ends were trimmed by 3 bases and 6 bases, with 10 bases remaining between them. CDR1 SQVTM and CDR2 ANQGSEA come from the germline V gene. The CDR3 has 12 amino acids. The CDR3 nucleotides are TGCAGCGTTGACAGGGTGAGGGATACGCAGTATTTT. Translation: CSVDRVRDTQYF.

With respect to this clonotype: This likely stems from a read error, as it lies one base from a far larger clone. The rearrangement uses TRBV7-2 and TRBJ2-7; 8 bases map to TRBD2. The CDR3 is 17 amino acids. The trim removed 2 bases at V and 7 bases at J, leaving 16 bases unmatched. Germline CDR1 reads SGHTA; CDR2 reads FQGNSA. CDR3 residues: CASSLTSGLSSYNEQYF. The CDR3 DNA sequence: TGTGCCAGCAGCTTAACTAGCGGACTAAGCTCCTACAATGAGCAGTACTTC.

This clonotype was counted many times. The V gene is TRBV7-2, the J gene TRBJ2-1; unclear D gene. Trimming cost V 5 bases and J 5 bases, with 13 bases left between them. CDR3 size: 14 residues. Germline V gene sequence: CDR1 SGHTA, CDR2 FQGNSA. CDR3 nucleotides: TGTGCCAGCAGCCCCTCTCGGCTCCACAATGAGCAGTTCTTC. This codes for CASSPSRLHNEQFF.

The count of this clonotype is one. This chain uses TRBV5-1 with TRBJ1-1; D uncertain. Germline CDR1 is SGHRS and CDR2 is YFSETQ. The CDR3 extends over 14 amino acids. The V end was cut by 4 bases, the J end by 6 bases, with 16 bases between. The CDR3 nucleotides are TGCGCCAGCAGCGAAGAAGGGTTGGGTCCTGAAGCTTTCTTT. It codes for CASSEEGLGPEAFF.